The T cell receptor beta chain described here comes from a study of T-cell reconstitution after alpha-beta-depleted transplantation in children. It was with unique molecular identifiers that the TCRbeta library was prepared. TCRdb re-called the PCR reads through MiXCR, storing one row per CDR3 protein. The table includes about 98,000 distinct CDR3 sequences, 7% to 8% detected once. Trimming cost V 2 bases and J 1 base, with 21 bases left between them. CDR3 length: 17 residues. The V gene's germline CDR1 is DFQATT and CDR2 SNEGSKA (reference sequence). The starting material was PBMCs, obtained before TCRalphabeta/CD19-depleted stem cell transplant. The chain carries TRBV20-1 and TRBJ2-7; D may be TRBD1 or TRBD2 (5 bases each). This sequence was found in a boy between 2 and 15 years old with acute lymphoblastic leukemia, due to receive a stem cell transplant. The CDR3 coding sequence is TGCAGTGCTAGATCCCGTCCGGGGACGCGGAAATCCTACGAGCAGTACTTC. As protein: CSARSRPGTRKSYEQYF.